This T cell receptor (beta chain) was sequenced for a study of blood T cells in healthy people across ages. Remarks on this clonotype: The antigen remains unidentified.

Next came a second PCR, run for about 7 to 12 cycles, which used a sample-barcoded 5' primer along with a J-beta primer mix. Unique molecular identifiers of 12 random nucleotides labeled each cDNA. From each sample, at least 2.5 million paired-end reads containing CDR3 were obtained. TCRdb recomputed calls from the 5' RACE reads with MiXCR, one row per CDR3 protein. The sample includes roughly 1.5 million distinct CDR3 sequences, 35% to 45% of them seen just once. This CDR3 has 17 residues. Germline trimming cut 5 bases from V and 5 bases from J; bases unmatched to any gene: 10. Study findings and constraints: Diversity figures based on one million T cells were deemed too low.

The sequence was collected from a woman aged 18-29 years in good health. The source material was blood. The V gene is TRBV12-3 or TRBV12-4, the J gene TRBJ2-7, with 15 bases aligning to TRBD2. CDR3 DNA: TGTGCCAGCAGTGCCCTACTGGGACTAGCGGGGGGAAACGAGCAGTACTTC. Its translation is CASSALLGLAGGNEQYF.